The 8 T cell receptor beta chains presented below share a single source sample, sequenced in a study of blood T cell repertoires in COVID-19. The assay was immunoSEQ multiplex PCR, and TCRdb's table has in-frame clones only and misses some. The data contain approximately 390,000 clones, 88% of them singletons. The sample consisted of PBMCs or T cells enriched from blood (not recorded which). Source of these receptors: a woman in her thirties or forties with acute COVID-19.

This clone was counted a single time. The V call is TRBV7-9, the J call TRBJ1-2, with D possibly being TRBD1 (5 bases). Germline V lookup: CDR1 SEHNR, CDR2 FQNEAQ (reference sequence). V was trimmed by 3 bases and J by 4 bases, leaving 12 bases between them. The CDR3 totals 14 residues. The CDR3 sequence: CASSFGGVPYGYTF. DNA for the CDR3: TGTGCCAGCAGCTTTGGAGGGGTTCCCTATGGCTACACCTTC.

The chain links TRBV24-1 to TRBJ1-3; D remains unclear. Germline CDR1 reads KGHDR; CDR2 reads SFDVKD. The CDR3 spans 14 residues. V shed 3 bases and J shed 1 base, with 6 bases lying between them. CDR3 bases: TGTGCCACCAGTGATACCAGGTCTGGAAACACCATATATTTT. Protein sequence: CATSDTRSGNTIYF.

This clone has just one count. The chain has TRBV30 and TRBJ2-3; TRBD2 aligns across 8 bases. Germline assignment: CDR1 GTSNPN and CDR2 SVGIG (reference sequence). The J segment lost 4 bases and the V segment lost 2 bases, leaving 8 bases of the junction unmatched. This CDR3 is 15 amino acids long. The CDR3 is CAWSPGGGPPDTQYF. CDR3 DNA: TGTGCCTGGAGTCCGGGGGGGGGCCCCCCAGATACGCAGTATTTT.

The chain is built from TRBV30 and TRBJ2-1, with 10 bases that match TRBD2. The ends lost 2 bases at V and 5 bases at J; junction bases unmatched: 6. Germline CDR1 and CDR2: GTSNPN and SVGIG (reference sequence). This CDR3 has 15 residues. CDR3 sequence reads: CAWSIGLAENNEQFF. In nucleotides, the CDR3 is TGTGCCTGGAGTATCGGACTAGCGGAAAACAATGAGCAGTTCTTC. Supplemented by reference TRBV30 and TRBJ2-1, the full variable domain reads SQTIHQWPATLVQPVGSPLSLECTVEGTSNPNLYWYRQAAGRGLQLLFYSVGIGQISSEVPQNLSASRPQDRQFILSSKKLLLSDSGFYLCAWSIGLAENNEQFFGPGTRLTVL.

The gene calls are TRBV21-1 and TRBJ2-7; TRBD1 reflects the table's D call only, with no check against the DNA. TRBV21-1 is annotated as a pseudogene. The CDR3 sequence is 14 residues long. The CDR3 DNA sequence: TGTGCCAGCAGCAAAGATGGAACAGTCTACGAGCAGTACTTC. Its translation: CASSKDGTVYEQYF.

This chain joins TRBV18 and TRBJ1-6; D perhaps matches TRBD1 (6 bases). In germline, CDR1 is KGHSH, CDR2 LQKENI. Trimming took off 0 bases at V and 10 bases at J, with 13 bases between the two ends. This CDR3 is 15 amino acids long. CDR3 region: CASSPPLGANSPLHF. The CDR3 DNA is TGTGCCAGCTCACCACCCCTGGGGGCAAACTCACCCCTCCACTTT.

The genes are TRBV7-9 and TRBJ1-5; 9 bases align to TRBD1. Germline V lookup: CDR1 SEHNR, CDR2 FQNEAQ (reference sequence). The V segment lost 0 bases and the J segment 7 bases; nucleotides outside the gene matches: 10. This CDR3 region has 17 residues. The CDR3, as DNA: TGTGCCAGCAGCTTAGCGGGACAGGGTGGGTTGAGGCAGCCCCAGCATTTT. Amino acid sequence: CASSLAGQGGLRQPQHF.

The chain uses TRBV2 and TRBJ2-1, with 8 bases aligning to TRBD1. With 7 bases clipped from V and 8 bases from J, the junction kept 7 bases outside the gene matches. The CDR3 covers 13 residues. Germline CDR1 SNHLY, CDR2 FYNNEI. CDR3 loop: CASTGQGRDEQFF. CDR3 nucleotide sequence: TGTGCCAGCACTGGACAGGGTAGGGATGAGCAGTTCTTC.